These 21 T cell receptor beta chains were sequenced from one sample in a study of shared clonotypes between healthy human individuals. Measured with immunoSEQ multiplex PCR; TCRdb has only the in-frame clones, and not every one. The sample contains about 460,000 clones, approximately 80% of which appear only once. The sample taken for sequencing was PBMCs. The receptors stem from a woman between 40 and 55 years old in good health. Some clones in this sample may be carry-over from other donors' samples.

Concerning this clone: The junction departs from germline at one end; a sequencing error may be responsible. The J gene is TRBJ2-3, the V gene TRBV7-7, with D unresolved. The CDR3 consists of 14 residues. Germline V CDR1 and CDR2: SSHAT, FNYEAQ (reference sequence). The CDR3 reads CASSLGASSDTQYF. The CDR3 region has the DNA TGTGCTAGCAGCTTAGGTGCCTCATCAGATACGCAGTATTTT.

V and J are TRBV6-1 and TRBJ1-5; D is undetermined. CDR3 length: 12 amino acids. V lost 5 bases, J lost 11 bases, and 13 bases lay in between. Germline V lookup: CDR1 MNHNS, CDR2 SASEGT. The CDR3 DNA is TGTGCCAGCAGTTATTTAGGAGAGGCCCAGCATTTT. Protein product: CASSYLGEAQHF.

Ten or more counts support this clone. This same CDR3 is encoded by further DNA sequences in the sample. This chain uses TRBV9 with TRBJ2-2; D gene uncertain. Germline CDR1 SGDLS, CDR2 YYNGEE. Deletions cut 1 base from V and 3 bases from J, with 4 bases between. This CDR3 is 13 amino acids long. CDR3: CASSVFDTGELFF. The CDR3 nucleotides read TGTGCCAGCAGCGTATTCGACACCGGGGAGCTGTTTTTT.

Here the CDR3 reads CASSPGPNQPQHF. As DNA, the CDR3 is TGTGCCAGCAGTCCGGGGCCCAATCAGCCCCAGCATTTT. The chain recombines TRBV6-1 with TRBJ1-5; tentative D call: TRBD1 (5 bases). Germline V lookup: CDR1 MNHNS, CDR2 SASEGT. The CDR3 runs 13 residues. Trimming removed 5 bases from V and 3 bases from J, with 8 bases in between.

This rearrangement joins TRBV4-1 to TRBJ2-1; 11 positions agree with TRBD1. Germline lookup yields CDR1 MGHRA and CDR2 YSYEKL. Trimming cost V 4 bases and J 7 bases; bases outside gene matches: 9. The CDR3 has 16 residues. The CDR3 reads CASSPLGTGGKNEQFF. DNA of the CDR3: TGCGCCAGCAGCCCCCTCGGGACAGGGGGGAAAAATGAGCAGTTCTTC.

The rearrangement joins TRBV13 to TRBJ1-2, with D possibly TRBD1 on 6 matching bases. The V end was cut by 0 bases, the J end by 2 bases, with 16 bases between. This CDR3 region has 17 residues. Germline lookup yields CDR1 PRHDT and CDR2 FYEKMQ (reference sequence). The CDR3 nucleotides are TGTGCCAGCAGCTTAGGCCTTCCGCCCCAGGGGAACTATGGCTACACCTTC. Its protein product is CASSLGLPPQGNYGYTF.

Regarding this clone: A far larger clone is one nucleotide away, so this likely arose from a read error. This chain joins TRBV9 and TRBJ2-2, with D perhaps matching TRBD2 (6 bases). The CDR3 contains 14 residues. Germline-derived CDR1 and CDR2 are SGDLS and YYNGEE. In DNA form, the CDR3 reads TGTGCCAGCAGCGTAGGGATTTACACCGGGGGGCTGTTTTTT. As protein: CASSVGIYTGGLFF.

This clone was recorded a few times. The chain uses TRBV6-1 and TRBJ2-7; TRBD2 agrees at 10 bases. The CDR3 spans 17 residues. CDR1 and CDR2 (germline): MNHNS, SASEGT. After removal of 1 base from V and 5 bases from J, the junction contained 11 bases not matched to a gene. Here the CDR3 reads CASSEERGSGRGNEQYF. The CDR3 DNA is TGTGCCAGCAGTGAAGAAAGAGGGAGCGGGAGGGGGAACGAGCAGTACTTC.

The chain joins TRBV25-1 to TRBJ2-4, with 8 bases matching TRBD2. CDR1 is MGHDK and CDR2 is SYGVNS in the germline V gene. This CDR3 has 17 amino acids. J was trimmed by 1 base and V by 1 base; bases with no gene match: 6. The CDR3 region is CASSEFRGGNAKNIQYF. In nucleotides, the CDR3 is TGTGCCAGCAGTGAATTCCGGGGGGGTAATGCCAAAAACATTCAGTACTTC.

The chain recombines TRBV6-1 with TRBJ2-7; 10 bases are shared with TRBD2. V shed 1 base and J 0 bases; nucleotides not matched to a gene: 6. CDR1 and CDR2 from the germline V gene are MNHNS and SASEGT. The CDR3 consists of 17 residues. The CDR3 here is CASSEDTTSGYSYEQYF. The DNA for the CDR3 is TGTGCCAGCAGTGAAGATACGACTAGCGGGTACTCCTACGAGCAGTACTTC.

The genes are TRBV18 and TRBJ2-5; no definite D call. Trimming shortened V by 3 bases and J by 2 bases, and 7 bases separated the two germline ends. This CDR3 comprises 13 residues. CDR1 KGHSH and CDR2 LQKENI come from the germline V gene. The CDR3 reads CASSPLQQETQYF. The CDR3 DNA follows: TGTGCCAGCTCACCCCTTCAACAAGAGACCCAGTACTTC.

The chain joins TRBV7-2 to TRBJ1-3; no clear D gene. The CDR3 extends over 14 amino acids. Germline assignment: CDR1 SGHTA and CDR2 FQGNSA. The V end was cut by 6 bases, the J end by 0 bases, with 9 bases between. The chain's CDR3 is CASRSPASGNTIYF. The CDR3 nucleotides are TGTGCCAGCAGAAGTCCAGCCTCTGGAAACACCATATATTTT.

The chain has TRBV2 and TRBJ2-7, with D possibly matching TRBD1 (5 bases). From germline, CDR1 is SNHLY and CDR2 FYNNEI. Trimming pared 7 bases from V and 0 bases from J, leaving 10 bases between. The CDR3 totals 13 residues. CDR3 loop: CASTNRLSYEQYF. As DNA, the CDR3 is TGTGCCAGCACGAACAGGCTCTCCTACGAGCAGTACTTC.

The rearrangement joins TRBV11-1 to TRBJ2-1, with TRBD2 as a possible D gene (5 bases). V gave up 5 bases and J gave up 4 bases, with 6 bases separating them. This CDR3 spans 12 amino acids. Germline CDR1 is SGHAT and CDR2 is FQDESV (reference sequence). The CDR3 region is CASSGLYNEQFF. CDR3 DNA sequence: TGTGCCAGCAGCGGACTTTACAATGAGCAGTTCTTC. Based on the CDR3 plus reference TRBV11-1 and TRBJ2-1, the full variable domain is EAEVAQSPRYKITEKSQAVAFWCDPISGHATLYWYRQILGQGPELLVQFQDESVVDDSQLPKDRFSAERLKGVDSTLKIQPAELGDSAMYLCASSGLYNEQFFGPGTRLTVL.

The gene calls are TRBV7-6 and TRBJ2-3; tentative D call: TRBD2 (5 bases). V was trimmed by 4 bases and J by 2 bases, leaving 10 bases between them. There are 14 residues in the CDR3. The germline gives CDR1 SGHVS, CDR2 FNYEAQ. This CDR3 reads CASSSGLSTDTQYF. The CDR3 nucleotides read TGTGCCAGCAGCTCAGGACTGTCCACAGATACGCAGTATTTT.

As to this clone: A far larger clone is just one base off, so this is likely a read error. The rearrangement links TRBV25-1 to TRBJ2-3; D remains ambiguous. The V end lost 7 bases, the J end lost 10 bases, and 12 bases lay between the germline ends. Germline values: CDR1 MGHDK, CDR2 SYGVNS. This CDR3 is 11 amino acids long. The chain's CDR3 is CASTQSHPQYF. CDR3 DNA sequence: TGTGCCAGCACGCAGTCACATCCGCAGTATTTT. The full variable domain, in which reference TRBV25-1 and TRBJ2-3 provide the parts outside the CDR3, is EADIYQTPRYLVIGTGKKITLECSQTMGHDKMYWYQQDPGMELHLIHYSYGVNSTEKGDLSSESTVSRIRTEHFPLTLESARPSHTSQYLCASTQSHPQYFGPGTRLTVL.

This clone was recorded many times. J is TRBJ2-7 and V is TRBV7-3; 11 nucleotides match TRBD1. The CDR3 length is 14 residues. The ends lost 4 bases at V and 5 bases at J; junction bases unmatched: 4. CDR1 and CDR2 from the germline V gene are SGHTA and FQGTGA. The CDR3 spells CASSWTGGNDEQYF. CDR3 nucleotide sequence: TGTGCCAGCAGCTGGACAGGGGGCAACGACGAGCAGTACTTC.

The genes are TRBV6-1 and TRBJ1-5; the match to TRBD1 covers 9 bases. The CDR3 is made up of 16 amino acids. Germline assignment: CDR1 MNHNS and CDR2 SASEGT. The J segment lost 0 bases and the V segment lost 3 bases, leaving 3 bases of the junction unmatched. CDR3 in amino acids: CASSDGQGYSNQPQHF. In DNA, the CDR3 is TGTGCCAGCAGTGACGGACAGGGGTATAGCAATCAGCCCCAGCATTTT.

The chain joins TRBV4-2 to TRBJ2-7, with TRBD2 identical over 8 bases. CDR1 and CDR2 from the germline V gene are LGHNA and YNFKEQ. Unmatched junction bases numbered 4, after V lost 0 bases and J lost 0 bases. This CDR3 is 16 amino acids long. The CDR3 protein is CASSQEVAGSSYEQYF. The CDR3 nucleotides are TGTGCCAGCAGCCAAGAGGTAGCGGGGAGCTCCTACGAGCAGTACTTC.

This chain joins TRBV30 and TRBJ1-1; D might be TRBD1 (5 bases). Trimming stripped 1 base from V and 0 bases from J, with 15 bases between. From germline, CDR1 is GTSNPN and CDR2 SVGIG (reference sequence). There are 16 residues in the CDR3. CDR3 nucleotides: TGTGCCTGGAGTGGCTTAGGAGGGGTGTTGAACACTGAAGCTTTCTTT. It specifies CAWSGLGGVLNTEAFF.

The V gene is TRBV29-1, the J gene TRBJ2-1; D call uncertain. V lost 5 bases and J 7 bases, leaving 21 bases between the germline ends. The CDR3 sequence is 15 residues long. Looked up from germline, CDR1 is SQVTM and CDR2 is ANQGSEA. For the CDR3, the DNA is TGCAGCGTTTACCCAGACTTTTCGAAGGGAAATGAGCAGTTCTTC. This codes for CSVYPDFSKGNEQFF.